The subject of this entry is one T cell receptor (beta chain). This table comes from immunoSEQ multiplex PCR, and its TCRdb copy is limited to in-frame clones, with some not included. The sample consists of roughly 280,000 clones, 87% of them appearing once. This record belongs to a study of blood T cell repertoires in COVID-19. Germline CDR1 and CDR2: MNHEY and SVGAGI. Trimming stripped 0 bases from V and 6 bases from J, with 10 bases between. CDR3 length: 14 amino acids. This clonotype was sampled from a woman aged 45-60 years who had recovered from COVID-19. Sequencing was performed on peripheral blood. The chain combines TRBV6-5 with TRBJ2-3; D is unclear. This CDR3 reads CASSYSAGIDTQYF. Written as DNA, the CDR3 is TGTGCCAGCAGTTACTCGGCTGGCATCGATACGCAGTATTTT.